These T cell receptor beta chains were read from a single sample in a study of cytomegalovirus exposure and HLA in healthy donors. Only in-frame clones appear in the TCRdb table, and some are missing; sequencing was by immunoSEQ multiplex PCR. This sample has 150,000 or so clones, with 73% found just once. The specimen sequenced was PBMCs. The receptor set was obtained from a woman in her late teens or twenties in good health and CMV-seronegative. Both conserved end residues are part of each CDR3. A D gene is named only where the DNA matches it firmly. Some rows have no size entry. The others give once, few or many, or a class for an expanded clone.

NA TRBJ2-5 TRBV9 TRBD2 TGTGCCAGCAGTCTTAGCGGGGGCGTGACCCAAGAGACCCAGTACTTC CASSLSGGVTQETQYF
few TRBJ2-6 TRBV19 NA TGTGCCAGTAGTATAAGAAGACAGGCCAGCTCTGGGGCCAACGTCCTGACTTTC CASSIRRQASSGANVLTF
NA TRBJ1-5 TRBV7-9 NA TGTGCCAGCAGCTTTGGGGGGAATCAGCCCCAGCATTTT CASSFGGNQPQHF
few TRBJ1-5 TRBV7-9 TRBD1 TGTGCCAGCAGCTTAGCGGGACAGGGGACGGGCAATCAGCCCCAGCATTTT CASSLAGQGTGNQPQHF
few TRBJ2-3 TRBV19 TRBD1 TGTGCCACTGGACAGGGCTTCACAGATACGCAGTATTTT CATGQGFTDTQYF
NA TRBJ1-2 TRBV9 TRBD1 TGTGCCAGCAACCTGGGACAGGCCTCGGGCTACACCTTC CASNLGQASGYTF
NA TRBJ1-1 TRBV4-3 NA TGCGCCAGCAGCCAAGATGTCGGACGGGACTCGGTAATGATGAACACTGAAGCTTTCTTT CASSQDVGRDSVMMNTEAFF
NA TRBJ2-3 TRBV6-4 NA TGTGCCAGCAGTGGACAGAACGGGGATACGCAGTATTTT CASSGQNGDTQYF
NA TRBJ2-2 TRBV28 NA TGTGCCAGCAGTTTTTTCAGACTGAACACCGGGGAGCTGTTTTTT CASSFFRLNTGELFF
NA TRBJ1-5 TRBV19 TRBD1 TGTGCCAGCAGTAGCCCGTACAGGGGCGGTAGCAATCAGCCCCAGCATTTT CASSSPYRGGSNQPQHF
NA TRBJ1-4 TRBV5-4 TRBD1 TGTGCCAGCAGCTTGGGGGACAGGAATGAAAAACTGTTTTTT CASSLGDRNEKLFF
NA TRBJ2-1 TRBV9 NA TGTGCCAGCAGCTCGTTTAGTCTTCCAGGCCAGGGTGAGCAGTTCTTC CASSSFSLPGQGEQFF
NA TRBJ2-1 TRBV14 TRBD2 TGTGCCAGCAGCCAAGGGCTAGCGGTCTCGGGTTATGAGCAGTTCTTC CASSQGLAVSGYEQFF
few TRBJ1-2 TRBV6-5 TRBD1 TGTGCCAGCAGTTACCGCGGACAGGGGGCTTATGGCTACACCTTC CASSYRGQGAYGYTF
NA TRBJ2-3 TRBV11-3 NA TGTGCCAGCAGCTTGTTCATTGCCACTAGCACAGATACGCAGTATTTT CASSLFIATSTDTQYF
NA TRBJ1-6 TRBV5-1 NA TGCGCCAGCAGCGGGGACATCCAAACTTCACCCCTCCACTTT CASSGDIQTSPLHF